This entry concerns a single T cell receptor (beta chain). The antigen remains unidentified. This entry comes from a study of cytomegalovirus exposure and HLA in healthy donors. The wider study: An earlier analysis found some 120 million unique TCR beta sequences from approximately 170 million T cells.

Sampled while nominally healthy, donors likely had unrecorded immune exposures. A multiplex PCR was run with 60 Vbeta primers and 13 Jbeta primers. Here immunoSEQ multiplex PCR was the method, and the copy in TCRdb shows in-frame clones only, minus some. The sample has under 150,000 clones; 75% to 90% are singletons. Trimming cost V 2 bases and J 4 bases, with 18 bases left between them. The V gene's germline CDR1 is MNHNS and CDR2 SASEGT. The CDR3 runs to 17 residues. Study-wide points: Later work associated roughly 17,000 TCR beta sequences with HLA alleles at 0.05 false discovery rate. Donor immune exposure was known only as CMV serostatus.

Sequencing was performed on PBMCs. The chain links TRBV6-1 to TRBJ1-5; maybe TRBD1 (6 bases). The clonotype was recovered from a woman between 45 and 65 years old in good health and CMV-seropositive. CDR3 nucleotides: TGTGCCAGCAGTGAAACTCGGGGGGGCAGGGCTAATCAGCCCCAGCATTTT. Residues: CASSETRGGRANQPQHF.